A single sample is the source of the 5 T cell receptor beta chains below, sequenced in a study of blood T cell repertoires in COVID-19. Measured with immunoSEQ multiplex PCR; TCRdb has only the in-frame clones, and not every one. Among 150,000 to 200,000 clones, 84% were seen once, and the ten largest hold roughly 8%. Sequencing was carried out using peripheral blood. These receptors were obtained from a man aged 40-50 years who had recovered from COVID-19.

This clone was detected many times. V usage is TRBV19 and J usage is TRBJ1-5; a possible D gene is TRBD1 (6 bases). Trimming pared 9 bases from V and 7 bases from J, leaving 16 bases between. CDR3 length equals 13 residues. Germline CDR1 is LNHDA and CDR2 is SQIVND (reference sequence). The DNA of the CDR3 is TGTGCCAGCGCCGGGACAAGTATACAGCCCCAGCATTTT. Encoded protein: CASAGTSIQPQHF.

The chain uses TRBV24-1 and TRBJ2-3; 8 nucleotides align to TRBD1. The V and J ends lost 10 bases and 0 bases, in that order; junction bases with no gene match: 8. CDR3 length: 15 residues. Germline CDR1 is KGHDR and CDR2 is SFDVKD. This CDR3 reads CATGQAVYSTDTQYF. CDR3 DNA: TGTGCCACGGGACAGGCGGTATACAGCACAGATACGCAGTATTTT.

This clone has more than one count but fewer than ten. This chain links TRBV6-1 with TRBJ1-3, with TRBD1 identical over 8 bases. The ends lost 0 bases at V and 0 bases at J; junction bases unmatched: 1. The CDR3 has 16 amino acids. In germline, CDR1 is MNHNS, CDR2 SASEGT. This chain's CDR3 is CASSEATGDSGNTIYF. For the CDR3, the DNA is TGTGCCAGCAGTGAAGCGACAGGGGACTCTGGAAACACCATATATTTT.

J is TRBJ1-5 and V is TRBV18; D is perhaps TRBD1 (5 bases). V was pared by 3 bases and J by 7 bases, with 10 bases between. CDR1 and CDR2 (germline): KGHSH, LQKENI. CDR3 length: 13 amino acids. Here the CDR3 DNA reads TGTGCCAGCTCACCGGGGCAGGACCAGCCCCAGCATTTT. This translates into CASSPGQDQPQHF.

This chain links TRBV7-3 with TRBJ1-1; tentative D call: TRBD1 (5 bases). The CDR3 extends over 13 amino acids. Germline CDR1 SGHTA, CDR2 FQGTGA. Deletions cut 0 bases from V and 5 bases from J, with 7 bases between. CDR3 coding DNA: TGTGCCAGCAGCTTAACACGGGGGACTGAAGCTTTCTTT. Amino acids: CASSLTRGTEAFF.